These T cell receptor beta chains were read from a single sample in a study of blood T cell repertoires in COVID-19. Assay: immunoSEQ multiplex PCR; the TCRdb copy retains only in-frame clones and omits some. The table lists tens of thousands of clones, about 87% of them singletons, with 11% in the top ten. Sequenced material: peripheral blood. All receptors derive from an older man with acute or convalescent COVID-19. Both conserved end residues are part of each CDR3. Fields, in order: D gene, V gene, J gene, CDR3 DNA, CDR3 protein. The D gene is left open where the match is weak.

>TRBD2|TRBV9|TRBJ2-2
TGTGCCAGCAGCGTCTCCCGCGGGGGGCGGGGCGGGGAGCTGTTTTTT
CASSVSRGGRGGELFF
>TRBD1|TRBV12-3/TRBV12-4|TRBJ1-5
TGTGCCAGCAGATTGACAGGGTTGAGGCCCCAGCATTTT
CASRLTGLRPQHF
>TRBD1|TRBV2|TRBJ1-2
TGTGCCAGCAGACTCATCACAGGGGGCTCTAGTGGCTACACCTTC
CASRLITGGSSGYTF
>TRBD1|TRBV19|TRBJ1-1
TGTGCCAGTACCCTGGGACAGATGAACACTGAAGCTTTCTTT
CASTLGQMNTEAFF
>NA|TRBV5-1|TRBJ2-5
TGCGCCAGCAGCCCCCTCGGGTCGTCCCAAGAGACCCAGTACTTC
CASSPLGSSQETQYF
>TRBD1|TRBV9|TRBJ2-3
TGTGCCAGCAGCGTACGGGACAGGGCGTCCGTGGCAGATACGCAGTATTTT
CASSVRDRASVADTQYF
>TRBD1|TRBV19|TRBJ1-4
TGTGCCAGTAGTGTCGACAGGGTCGGGGAAAAACTGTTTTTT
CASSVDRVGEKLFF
>TRBD2|TRBV3-1/TRBV3-2|TRBJ2-4
TGTGCCAGCAGCCAAGATCTTACTAGCGGGGGCCGGCGGCCCAAAAACATTCAGTACTTC
CASSQDLTSGGRRPKNIQYF
>NA|TRBV3-1/TRBV3-2|TRBJ2-3
TGTGCCAGCAGCCTCCGGGACACAGATACGCAGTATTTT
CASSLRDTDTQYF
>NA|TRBV6-5|TRBJ1-1
TGTGCCAGCGATCTGGTCGGGGGGGACACTGAAGCTTTCTTT
CASDLVGGDTEAFF
>NA|TRBV12-3/TRBV12-4|TRBJ1-1
TGTGCCAGCAGTTTTAATAGGGGTGAAGCTTTCTTT
CASSFNRGEAFF
>NA|TRBV3-1/TRBV3-2|TRBJ2-1
TGTGCCAGCAGCCGGACAGCTTACTCCTACAATGAGCAGTTCTTC
CASSRTAYSYNEQFF
>TRBD1|TRBV30|TRBJ1-2
TGTGCCTGGAGACAGGGGGCTGACTATGGCTACACCTTC
CAWRQGADYGYTF
>TRBD1|TRBV19|TRBJ2-7
TGTGCCAGTAGTATGAGCAGGGGGCTCTACGAGCAGTACTTC
CASSMSRGLYEQYF
>TRBD1|TRBV29-1|TRBJ1-2
TGCGCGATCGGACAGGCCATCTATGGCTACACCTTC
CAIGQAIYGYTF